The clone carrying this T cell receptor (beta chain) turned up a few times. TCRdb used MiXCR to reprocess the 5' RACE reads, holding one entry per CDR3 protein. Seen here are 65,000 to 90,000 distinct CDR3 sequences, approximately 4.8% observed once, and the top ten hold around 6.9%. These data originate in a study of T cells of healthy individuals. The CDR3 sequence is 15 residues long. The V and J ends lost 1 base and 7 bases respectively, with 11 bases between them. The germline CDR1 and CDR2 sequences are SGHTA and FQGNSA. This clonotype originated in a female donor in good health. This sequence joins TRBV7-2 and TRBJ1-6; D not certain. The CDR3 sequence: CASSLEIRGNSPLHF. Written as DNA, the CDR3 is TGTGCCAGCAGCTTAGAGATCAGAGGGAATTCACCCCTCCACTTT.